This TCR beta chain was observed in a study of T cells in Graves' hyperthyroidism and ophthalmopathy. About the study: Peripheral blood was taken when the disease was first diagnosed, before any treatment began.

Germline CDR1 reads DFQATT; CDR2 reads SNEGSKA (reference sequence). With 2 bases removed from V and 5 bases from J, the gap between germline ends came to 11 bases. This CDR3 comprises 13 residues. Ten or more counts support this clonotype. Its target is unknown. Regarding the study as a whole: Among clonotypes expanded in thyroid above 0.001, most were also found in blood.

It was RNA transcripts that yielded the amplified TCR beta CDR3 regions. HTBI primers were used for first-round RT-PCR of the TCR CDR3. One entry per CDR3 protein results from TCRdb running MiXCR on the multiplex PCR reads. The table has about 420,000 distinct CDR3 sequences, roughly an eighth seen once. The sequence was collected from a woman aged 18-35 years with Graves' hyperthyroidism. The sequenced material came from blood. The chain is built from TRBV20-1 and TRBJ2-3; TRBD1 might be the D (5 bases). The CDR3 region has the DNA TGCAGTGCTAGACAGGGCGGTATAGATACGCAGTATTTT. Translating gives CSARQGGIDTQYF.